The sequence of this T cell receptor (beta chain) was determined in a study of cytomegalovirus exposure and HLA in healthy donors. Findings of the study overall: Only CMV serostatus was available as immune exposure information. A prior analysis recorded that most TCR beta V segments were productive about 87% or about 30% of the time. It was reported in a later analysis that an Asian-associated ancestry cluster showed fewer N-insertions than the roughly 670-donor mean. Based on reports, TCR beta sequences accurately predicted HLA-A and HLA-B alleles for most subjects.

Comment on this clone: The antigen remains unidentified.

The CDR3 is 19 amino acids. Germline assignment: CDR1 SGHAT and CDR2 FQNNGV. J lost 4 bases, V lost 5 bases, and 18 bases had no gene match. Use of 60 Vbeta and 13 Jbeta primers characterized the PCR. TCRdb keeps only in-frame clones here, not all; method: immunoSEQ multiplex PCR. The top ten clones hold 2.6% of a sample with 85,000 to 120,000 clones, roughly 85% of them seen once. Material for sequencing was PBMCs. This sequence was found in a middle-aged man in good health and CMV-seronegative. The J gene is TRBJ2-7, the V gene TRBV11-2, with TRBD1 matching 12 bases. CDR3 sequence: CASSVAGGQGAPGEYEQYF. The CDR3 DNA sequence: TGTGCCAGCAGCGTGGCGGGGGGACAGGGGGCGCCGGGTGAGTACGAGCAGTACTTC.